This record looks at one T cell receptor beta chain sequence and its context. The target of this receptor is not known. The record has no base qualities; no much larger clone is one base away. From the germline V gene, CDR1 is SGHTA and CDR2 is FQGNSA. The junction shows trimming of 5 bases on V and 3 bases on J, and the gene matches do not reach 7 bases of it. The CDR3 holds 16 amino acids from the cysteine to the phenylalanine. Of all the DNA, just the CDR3 is kept, 48 bases in frame from base 1. The sample is drawn from a study of cytomegalovirus exposure and HLA in healthy donors (TCRdb year 2017). About the full investigation: According to an earlier analysis of around 600 of the donors, 200 million or so T cells yielded 120 million or so unique TCR beta sequences and approximately 300 Gb of sequence data. Both class I and class II loci were covered by HLA typing, at four-digit resolution. Rather than using new phenotypic data, the later analysis identified candidate immune exposures from TCR beta sequences and from how often those sequences occurred across donors. Several DR-DQ haplotypes were treated as single units for association and clustering because of strong linkage in the cohort. In a later genetic analysis, genome-wide SNP genotypes for about three fifths of the 666 donors were used, and that subset was treated as a discovery cohort. Of the 300 to 450 genotyped donors, 81% were placed in the genetic ancestry cluster associated with self-reported Caucasian donors. Besides the first cohort of 550 to 750 subjects, a separate validation cohort made up of over 95 different subjects was used. An earlier analysis of approximately 500 of the donors applied high-throughput TCR beta sequencing to assess whether each TCR beta V gene segment acted as functional or pseudogenic. Donor age, sex, ethnicity and CMV serostatus were compiled together with the repertoire data. The number of donors typed differed by locus, with about 629-630 for A, B, C, DRB1 and DQB1, around 520 for DQA1, 600 to 610 for DPA1, and approximately 470 for DPB1. High-throughput TCR immunosequencing, statistical association of individual TCRs with disease status, and machine learning were combined to predict cytomegalovirus infection status. An early release that covered some 630 HLA-typed donors contained approximately 300 gigabases of sequencing data and tens of millions of unique TCR sequences. The T cell repertoires of some 670 subjects were profiled by immunosequencing and related to cytomegalovirus serostatus. Across approximately 400 genotyped donors of the cohort, an average of roughly 250,000 unique TCR beta nucleotide sequences per donor were sequenced, and 15% to 20% of those sequences were non-productive. All discovery cohort repertoires had been generated using a single sequencing platform. A later analysis re-examined previously published TCR beta repertoires from 610 or so donors and added high-resolution HLA genotyping to investigate patterns of TCR occurrence. The aim of the study was to test whether cataloging public T cell receptors could identify signatures of past pathogen exposure.

Paper-wide results and their limitations: HLA typing was unavailable for some donors at each locus, so association tests used only the typed subset. Specific HLA alleles were associated with roughly 17,000 TCR beta sequences at a false discovery rate of 0.05 in a later analysis. In this cohort, only TCR beta chains were sequenced, and detectable features were limited by the absence of alpha or paired-chain data. According to a later analysis, TCR association rates differed among HLA loci, with DRB1 alleles showing the most associated TCRs and HLA-C alleles showing the fewest. A cluster of highly shared sequence variants was judged likely to represent a technical artifact of the sequencing pipeline. A total of fewer than 200 TCR beta chains were listed by the study as associated with cytomegalovirus. Cytomegalovirus status was reported to be diagnosed by the classifier with high specificity and sensitivity in both the original and validation cohorts. In a later analysis, HLA-associated TCR beta chains were found to be more clonally expanded and to have lower generation probabilities than equally common non-associated chains. Several of the top co-occurrence clusters appeared to be linked to parvovirus B19, influenza, CMV and Epstein-Barr virus, according to a later analysis. Assigning TCR associations to individual alleles was difficult when HLA alleles, especially DR and DQ, strongly co-occurred. A further reported finding was that TCR beta sequences accurately predicted the HLA-A and HLA-B alleles for most subjects in the first cohort. An association between a missense DCLRE1C variant and V-gene and J-gene trimming of TCR beta chains was found in a later genetic analysis and replicated in an independent cohort. An earlier analysis of approximately 570 of the donors showed that most TCR beta V segments appeared in productive rearrangements either about 90% or about 30% of the time, which broadly matched IMGT annotations. Linkage disequilibrium might explain the correlated functional status among segregating V segments, but an unknown experimental factor could not be ruled out. Some IMGT-functional V segments, including TRBV6-2 and TRBV6-3, could not be distinguished by the 87-base-pair reads and were therefore excluded. The presence/absence analyses assumed that sequencing depth was roughly uniform across donors, and that assumption may not be true. In vitro tests confirmed that a few of the cytomegalovirus-associated TCR beta chains recognize cytomegalovirus antigens. Most TCR sequences were observed very rarely across donors, whereas some public TCRs were present in many individuals. Because counts were too low, approximately 15 rarely observed V segments, including chromosome 9 orphons, were excluded from the earlier analysis of around 590 of the donors. Compared with the approximately 670-donor mean, donors in an Asian-associated ancestry cluster had fewer N-insertions in productive TCRs, according to a later genetic analysis. The authors suggested that the approach could potentially be generalized to other disease states and immunological phenotypes. According to a later analysis, most CMV-associated TCR beta chains appeared to be HLA-restricted, and the HLA associations seemed to be driven largely by CMV exposure. Immune exposure information for the cohort was limited to CMV serostatus.

Libraries were made using the immunoSEQ multiplex PCR assay. For the multiplex PCR, a mixture combining 60 forward primers for TCR Vbeta segments and 13 reverse primers for TCR Jbeta segments was used. The CDR3 region of rearranged TCR beta genes was amplified from genomic DNA by a multiplex PCR assay. Amplified TCR beta libraries were sequenced as 87-base-pair reads on the Illumina HiSeq System. From the authors' description of their analysis: A later analysis counted approximately 74 million unique TCR beta chains across the 666 repertoires, and some 11 million of these chains were shared by at least two donors. A nearest-neighbor algorithm error-corrected the raw reads and collapsed the reads into unique sequences, merging closely related sequences to remove PCR and sequencing errors. To assign V, D and J gene segments, CDR3 sequences were aligned to IMGT reference sequences. For a sequence to be retained, a match of at least six nucleotides was required to both a V gene segment and a J gene segment. Rearrangements were called productive when the CDR3 lacked stop codons and stayed in frame with V and J; all others were non-productive. Following IMGT convention, CDR3 was defined as the stretch from the second conserved V-encoded cysteine up to the conserved J-encoded phenylalanine. In an earlier analysis of around 640 of the donors, sequences lacking an unambiguous match to a single V gene segment were excluded. An earlier analysis of several hundred of the donors called V segments functional above 56.7% productive rearrangements and segregating when the between-donor standard deviation exceeded 5%. A statistical classification framework was developed to diagnose cytomegalovirus status using the catalog of TCR beta chain sequences. In a later analysis, TCR nucleotide sequences were compared against IMGT/GENE-DB human TR gene sequences so that V and J genes could be assigned. Using the TCRdist pipeline, a later analysis assigned CDR3 sequences along with most-parsimonious VDJ recombination scenarios. A later analysis defined each TCR beta chain by its CDR3 amino acid sequence plus V-gene family, and excluded reads lacking a unique V-gene family. To address suspected cross-contamination and a sequencing artifact, a later analysis removed 450 to 700 highly shared, low-generation-probability nucleotide sequences. In a later analysis, a clonal expansion index for each public chain was calculated from normalized within-repertoire ranks of inferred template counts. In a later analysis, generation probabilities were computed with a VDJ recombination model fitted to out-of-frame rearrangements, and the resulting probabilities were checked against IGoR. In a later analysis, TCR-TCR, TCR-HLA and TCR-CMV co-occurrence was scored with hypergeometric tests, and a repertoire-size bias correction was applied to TCR pairs. False discovery rates were estimated in a later analysis by permuting HLA or CMV assignments 20 times. In a later analysis, co-occurring TCRs were grouped with DBSCAN, and TCRdist sequence similarity was added when clustering was performed within HLA-allele-positive subsets. Repertoires with fewer than 30,000 or more than 120,000 public chains, plus five repertoires with anomalous nucleotide sharing, were excluded from co-occurrence clustering. TCRdb stores this immuneACCESS table with in-frame sequences only. Part of the clones is absent; in the studies checked, under half of the shortfall reflects unresolved V genes, and no reason is known for the rest. Clonal size and the V and J genes are those of that table, whereas D and trimming came from the DNA. The sample table shows about 190,000 clones, and around 83% are seen once. Around 0.99% of the sample is taken by the ten largest.

The cohort consisted of some 670 healthy bone marrow donors. Cohort members were all nominally healthy when sampled, although unrecorded immune exposures were likely present. The donor tested CMV seronegative, placing the donor among the 350 to 400 seronegative members of the cohort. Every donor gave a peripheral blood sample, and the peripheral blood mononuclear cells from that sample were used for TCR beta sequencing. The Qiagen DNeasy Blood Extraction Kit was used to extract genomic DNA from the blood cell samples. This clonotype was sampled from a woman aged 40 to 49 in good health and CMV-seronegative. This sequence uses TRBV7-2 and TRBJ2-3, with 11 bases matching TRBD2. The sequencing input was PBMCs. The CDR3 region has the sequence CASSLLAGVKTDTQYF. The nucleotide sequence reads as follows: TGTGCCAGCAGCCTACTAGCGGGAGTGAAGACAGATACGCAGTATTTT.